This T cell receptor (beta chain) was profiled in a study of neoadjuvant nivolumab and ipilimumab in lung cancer. Across the whole study: The combination arm added day-1 ipilimumab 1 mg/kg to nivolumab 3 mg/kg on days 1, 15, 29.

Study results and caveats: Resected-tumor TCR richness correlated positively with pretherapy blood richness. Only two of four nivolumab-treated tumors gained richness and clonality by surgery.

Some clones are missing from TCRdb's copy, which holds only in-frame ones; the method was immunoSEQ multiplex PCR. This table has about 6,900 clones, 70% to 80% appearing once. The ends were cut back, 1 base at V and 6 bases at J, with 13 bases in the middle. The CDR3 has 14 residues. Germline lookup yields CDR1 SGHDN and CDR2 FVKESK. In the case of this clone: The target antigen is unknown.

The sample here was tumor tissue, taken after neoadjuvant nivolumab, alone or with ipilimumab, at or shortly before surgery. The TCR originated in an adult with non-small cell lung cancer. The genes are TRBV14 and TRBJ2-7, with D uncertain. In nucleotides, the CDR3 is TGTGCCAGCAGCCAAGCTGTTGGGGTAGGCGAGCAGTACTTC. Translated: CASSQAVGVGEQYF.